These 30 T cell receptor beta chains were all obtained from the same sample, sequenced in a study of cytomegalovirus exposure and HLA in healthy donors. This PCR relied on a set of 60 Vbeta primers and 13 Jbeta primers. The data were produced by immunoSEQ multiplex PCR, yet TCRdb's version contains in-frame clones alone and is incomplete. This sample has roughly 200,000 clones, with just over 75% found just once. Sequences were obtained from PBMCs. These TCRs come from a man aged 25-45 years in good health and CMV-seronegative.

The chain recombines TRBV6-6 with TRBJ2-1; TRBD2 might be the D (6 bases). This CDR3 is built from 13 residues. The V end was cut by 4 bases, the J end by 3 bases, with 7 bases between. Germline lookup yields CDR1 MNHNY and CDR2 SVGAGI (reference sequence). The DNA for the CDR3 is TGTGCCAGCAGTTCGGGGGACTACAATGAGCAGTTCTTC. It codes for CASSSGDYNEQFF.

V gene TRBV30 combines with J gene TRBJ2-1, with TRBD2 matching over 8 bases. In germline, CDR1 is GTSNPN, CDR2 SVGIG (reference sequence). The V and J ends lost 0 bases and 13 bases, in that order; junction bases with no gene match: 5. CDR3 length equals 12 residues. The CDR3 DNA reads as TGTGCCTGGAGTGTACTCGGGAGGGATCAGTTCTTC. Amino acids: CAWSVLGRDQFF.

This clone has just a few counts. DNA for the CDR3: TGTGCCAGCACCTACGGGGTCGGGAGGGGTGAGCAGTTCTTC. The encoded protein is CASTYGVGRGEQFF. V is TRBV6-5 and J is TRBJ2-1, with 8 positions matching TRBD2. The V gene end was trimmed by 7 bases and the J gene end by 9 bases; junction bases not matched to a gene: 11. The CDR3 has 14 residues. Per the germline V gene, CDR1 is MNHEY and CDR2 is SVGAGI.

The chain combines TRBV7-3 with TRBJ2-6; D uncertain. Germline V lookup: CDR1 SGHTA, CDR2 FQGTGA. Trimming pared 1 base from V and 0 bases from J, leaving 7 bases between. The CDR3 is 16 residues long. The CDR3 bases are TGTGCCAGCAGCTTAAACAGTCGCTCTGGGGCCAACGTCCTGACTTTC. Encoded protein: CASSLNSRSGANVLTF.

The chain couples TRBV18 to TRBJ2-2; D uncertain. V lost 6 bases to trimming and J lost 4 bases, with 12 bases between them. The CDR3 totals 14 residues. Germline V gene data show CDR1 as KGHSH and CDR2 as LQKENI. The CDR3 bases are TGTGCCAGCTCTCCGTTGGGCGTCACCGGGGAGCTGTTTTTT. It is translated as CASSPLGVTGELFF.

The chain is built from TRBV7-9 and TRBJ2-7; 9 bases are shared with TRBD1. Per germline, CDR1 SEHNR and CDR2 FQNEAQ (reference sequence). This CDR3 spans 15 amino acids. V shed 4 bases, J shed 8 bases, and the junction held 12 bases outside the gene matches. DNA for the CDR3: TGTGCCAGCAGCTCGGACAGGGGCGTTTTTAAGAAGCAGTACTTC. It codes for CASSSDRGVFKKQYF.

CDR3 nucleotide sequence: TGCGCCAGCAGCGGAACCGGGCAGGGAAAAGGGAGCAATCAGCCCCAGCATTTT. This sequence encodes CASSGTGQGKGSNQPQHF. The J gene is TRBJ1-5, the V gene TRBV10-2, with D possibly TRBD1 on 5 matching bases. CDR3 length: 18 residues. CDR1 and CDR2 from the germline V gene are WSHSY and SAAADI. V lost 6 bases and J lost 1, with 22 bases in between.

CDR3 in amino acids: CASSVWELFF. For the CDR3, the DNA is TGTGCCAGCTCCGTTTGGGAGCTGTTTTTT. J is TRBJ2-2 and V is TRBV7-9; D gene unclear. Germline V gene data show CDR1 as SEHNR and CDR2 as FQNEAQ (reference sequence). The CDR3 consists of 10 residues. Trimming left V 8 bases short and J 9 bases short, with 7 bases between.

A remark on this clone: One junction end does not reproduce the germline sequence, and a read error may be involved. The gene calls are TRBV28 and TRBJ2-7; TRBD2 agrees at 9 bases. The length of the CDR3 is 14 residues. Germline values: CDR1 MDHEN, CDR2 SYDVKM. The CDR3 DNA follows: TGTGCCAGCGGCACAGGGACTAGCCCAACGTCGAGGAACTTC. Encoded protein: CASGTGTSPTSRNF.

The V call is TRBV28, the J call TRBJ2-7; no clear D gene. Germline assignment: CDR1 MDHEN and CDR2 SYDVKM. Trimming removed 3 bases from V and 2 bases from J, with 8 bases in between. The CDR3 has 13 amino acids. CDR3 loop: CASSLPEAYEQYF. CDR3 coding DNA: TGTGCCAGCAGTTTGCCAGAGGCCTACGAGCAGTACTTC. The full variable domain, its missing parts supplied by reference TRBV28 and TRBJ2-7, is DVKVTQSSRYLVKRTGEKVFLECVQDMDHENMFWYRQDPGLGLRLIYFSYDVKMKEKGDIPEGYSVSREKKERFSLILESASTNQTSMYLCASSLPEAYEQYFGPGTRLTVT.

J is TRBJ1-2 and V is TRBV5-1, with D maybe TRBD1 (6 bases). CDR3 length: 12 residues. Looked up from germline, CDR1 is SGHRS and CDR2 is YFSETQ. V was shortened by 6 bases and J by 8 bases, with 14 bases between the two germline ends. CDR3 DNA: TGCGCCAGCACACAGGGAGGGGACGGCTACACCTTC. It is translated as CASTQGGDGYTF. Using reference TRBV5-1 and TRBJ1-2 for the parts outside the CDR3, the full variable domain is KAGVTQTPRYLIKTRGQQVTLSCSPISGHRSVSWYQQTPGQGLQFLFEYFSETQRNKGNFPGRFSGRQFSNSRSEMNVSTLELGDSALYLCASTQGGDGYTFGSGTRLTVV.

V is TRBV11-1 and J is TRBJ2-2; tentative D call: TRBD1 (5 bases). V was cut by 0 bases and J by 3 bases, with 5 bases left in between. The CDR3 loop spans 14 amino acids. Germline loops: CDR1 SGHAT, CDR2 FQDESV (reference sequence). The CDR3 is CASSLAGDTGELFF. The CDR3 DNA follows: TGTGCCAGCAGCTTAGCAGGGGACACCGGGGAGCTGTTTTTT.

The CDR3 sequence: CATSRDRGMNTEAFF. The DNA of the CDR3 is TGTGCCACCAGCAGAGATCGAGGGATGAACACTGAAGCTTTCTTT. The rearrangement links TRBV15 to TRBJ1-1; D not resolved. The CDR3 has 15 residues. Trimming left V 0 bases short and J 0 bases short, with 8 bases between. CDR1 and CDR2 (germline): LNHNV, YYDKDF (reference sequence). The full variable domain, its missing parts supplied by reference TRBV15 and TRBJ1-1, is DAMVIQNPRYQVTQFGKPVTLSCSQTLNHNVMYWYQQKSSQAPKLLFHYYDKDFNNEADTPDNFQSRRPNTSFCFLDIRSPGLGDTAMYLCATSRDRGMNTEAFFGQGTRLTVV.

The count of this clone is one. The CDR3 is CASSSTGDTEAFF. CDR3 in DNA: TGTGCCAGCAGTTCTACAGGGGATACTGAAGCTTTCTTT. The J gene is TRBJ1-1, the V gene TRBV2; 7 bases line up with TRBD1. The CDR3 is 13 amino acids. Germline V CDR1 and CDR2: SNHLY, FYNNEI. With 5 bases clipped from V and 5 bases from J, the junction kept 5 bases outside the gene matches.

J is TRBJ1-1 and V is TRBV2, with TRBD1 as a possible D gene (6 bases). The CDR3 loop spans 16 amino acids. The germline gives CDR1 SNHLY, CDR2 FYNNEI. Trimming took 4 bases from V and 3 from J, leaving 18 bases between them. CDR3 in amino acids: CASSVRGADQYTEAFF. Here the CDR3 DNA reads TGTGCCAGCAGTGTGCGGGGGGCGGATCAGTACACTGAAGCTTTCTTT.

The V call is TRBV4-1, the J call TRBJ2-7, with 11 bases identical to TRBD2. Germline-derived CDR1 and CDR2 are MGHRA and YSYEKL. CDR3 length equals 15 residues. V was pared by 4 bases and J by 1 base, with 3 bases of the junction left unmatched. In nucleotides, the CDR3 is TGCGCCAGCAGCCCGGGACTAGCGGATTCCTACGAGCAGTACTTC. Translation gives CASSPGLADSYEQYF.

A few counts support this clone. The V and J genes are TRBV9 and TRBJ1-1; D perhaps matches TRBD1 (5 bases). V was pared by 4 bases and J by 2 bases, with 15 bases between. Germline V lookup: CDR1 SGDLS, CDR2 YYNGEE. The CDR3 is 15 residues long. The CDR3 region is CASSKIDRINTEAFF. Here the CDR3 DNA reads TGTGCCAGCAGCAAAATAGACAGAATCAACACTGAAGCTTTCTTT.

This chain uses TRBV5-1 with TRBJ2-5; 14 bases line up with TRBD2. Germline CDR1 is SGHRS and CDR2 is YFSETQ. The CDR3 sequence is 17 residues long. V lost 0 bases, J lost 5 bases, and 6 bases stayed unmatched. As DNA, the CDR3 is TGCGCCAGCAGCTTGGGGACTAGCGGGAGGAACCTGGAGACCCAGTACTTC. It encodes CASSLGTSGRNLETQYF.

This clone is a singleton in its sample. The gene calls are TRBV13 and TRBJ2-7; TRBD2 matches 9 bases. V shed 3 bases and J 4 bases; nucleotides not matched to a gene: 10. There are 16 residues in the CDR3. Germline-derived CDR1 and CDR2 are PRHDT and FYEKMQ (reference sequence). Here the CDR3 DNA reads TGTGCCAGCAGCTTCGGGGGAGTAGCGGGAGCTTACGAGCAGTACTTC. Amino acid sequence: CASSFGGVAGAYEQYF.

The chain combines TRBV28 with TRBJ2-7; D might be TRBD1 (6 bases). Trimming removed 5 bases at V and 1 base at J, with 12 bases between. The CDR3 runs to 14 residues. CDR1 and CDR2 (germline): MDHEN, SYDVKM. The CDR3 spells CASSTNRASYEQYF. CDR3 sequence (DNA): TGTGCCAGCAGTACAAACAGGGCTTCCTACGAGCAGTACTTC.

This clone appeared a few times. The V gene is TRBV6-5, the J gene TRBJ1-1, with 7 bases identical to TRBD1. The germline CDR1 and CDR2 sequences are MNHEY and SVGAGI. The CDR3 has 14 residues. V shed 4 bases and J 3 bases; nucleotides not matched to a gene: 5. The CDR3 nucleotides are TGTGCCAGCAGTTCGACAGGGTCCTACACTGAAGCTTTCTTT. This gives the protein CASSSTGSYTEAFF.

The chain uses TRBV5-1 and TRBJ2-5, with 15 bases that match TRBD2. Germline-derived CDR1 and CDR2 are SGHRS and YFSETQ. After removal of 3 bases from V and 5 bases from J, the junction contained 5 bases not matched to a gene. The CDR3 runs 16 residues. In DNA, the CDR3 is TGCGCCAGCAGCTCCGGACTAGCGGGAGGGCTGGAGACCCAGTACTTC. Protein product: CASSSGLAGGLETQYF. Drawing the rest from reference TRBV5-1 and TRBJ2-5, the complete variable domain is KAGVTQTPRYLIKTRGQQVTLSCSPISGHRSVSWYQQTPGQGLQFLFEYFSETQRNKGNFPGRFSGRQFSNSRSEMNVSTLELGDSALYLCASSSGLAGGLETQYFGPGTRLLVL.

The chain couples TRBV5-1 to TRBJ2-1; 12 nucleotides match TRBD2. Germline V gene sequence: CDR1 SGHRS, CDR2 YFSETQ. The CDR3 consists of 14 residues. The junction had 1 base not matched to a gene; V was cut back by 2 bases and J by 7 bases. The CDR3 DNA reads TGCGCCAGCAGCTTTGGACTAGCGGGAAATGAGCAGTTCTTC. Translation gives CASSFGLAGNEQFF.

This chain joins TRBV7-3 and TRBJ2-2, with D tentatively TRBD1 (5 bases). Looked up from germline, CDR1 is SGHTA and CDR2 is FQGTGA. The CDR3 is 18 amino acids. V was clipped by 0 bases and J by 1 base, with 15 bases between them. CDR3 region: CASSLTAAIGQNTGELFF. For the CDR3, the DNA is TGTGCCAGCAGCTTAACTGCCGCCATTGGACAGAACACCGGGGAGCTGTTTTTT. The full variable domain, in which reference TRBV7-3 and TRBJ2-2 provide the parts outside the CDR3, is GAGVSQTPSNKVTEKGKYVELRCDPISGHTALYWYRQSLGQGPEFLIYFQGTGAADDSGLPNDRFFAVRPEGSVSTLKIQRTERGDSAVYLCASSLTAAIGQNTGELFFGEGSRLTVL.

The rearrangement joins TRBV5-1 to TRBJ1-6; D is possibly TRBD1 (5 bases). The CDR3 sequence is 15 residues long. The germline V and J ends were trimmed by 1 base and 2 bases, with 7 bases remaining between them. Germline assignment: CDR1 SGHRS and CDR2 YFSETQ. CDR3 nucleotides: TGCGCCAGCAGCTTGTCGACAGCCTATAATTCACCCCTCCACTTT. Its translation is CASSLSTAYNSPLHF.

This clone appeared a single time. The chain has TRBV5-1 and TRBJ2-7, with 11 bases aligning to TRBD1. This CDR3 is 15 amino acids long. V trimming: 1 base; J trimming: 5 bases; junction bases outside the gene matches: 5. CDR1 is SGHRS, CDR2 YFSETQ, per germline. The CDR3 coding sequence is TGCGCCAGCAGCTTGATAGGACAGGGGGCTCACGAGCAGTACTTC. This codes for CASSLIGQGAHEQYF.

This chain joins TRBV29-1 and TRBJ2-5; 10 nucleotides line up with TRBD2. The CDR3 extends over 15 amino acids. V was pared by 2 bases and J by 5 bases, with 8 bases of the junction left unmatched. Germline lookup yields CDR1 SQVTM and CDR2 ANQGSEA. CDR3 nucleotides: TGCAGCGTTGAACTAGCGGGAGACACCGAGGAGACCCAGTACTTC. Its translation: CSVELAGDTEETQYF.

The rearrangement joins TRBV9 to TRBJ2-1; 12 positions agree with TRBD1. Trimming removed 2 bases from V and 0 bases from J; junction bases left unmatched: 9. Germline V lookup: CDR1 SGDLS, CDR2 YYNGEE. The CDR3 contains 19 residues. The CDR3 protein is CASSVYRDRGPSSYNEQFF. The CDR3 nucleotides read TGTGCCAGCAGCGTGTACCGGGACAGGGGGCCGAGCTCCTACAATGAGCAGTTCTTC.

The CDR3 DNA reads as TGTGCCTGGTTGGGACAGGAGAGCTCCTATAATTCACCCCTCCACTTT. Amino acid sequence: CAWLGQESSYNSPLHF. V usage is TRBV30 and J usage is TRBJ1-6; TRBD1 matches 8 bases. The V segment lost 5 bases and the J segment 0 bases; nucleotides outside the gene matches: 6. This CDR3 spans 16 amino acids. Germline V gene sequence: CDR1 GTSNPN, CDR2 SVGIG (reference sequence).

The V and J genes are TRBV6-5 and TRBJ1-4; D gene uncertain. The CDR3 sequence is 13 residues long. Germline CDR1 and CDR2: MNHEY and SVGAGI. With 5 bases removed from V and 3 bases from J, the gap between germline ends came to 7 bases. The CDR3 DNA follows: TGTGCCAGCAGTCCCCGTCCTAATGAAAAACTGTTTTTT. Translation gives CASSPRPNEKLFF.